This entry features one T cell receptor beta chain sequence. Other DNA sequences in the same sample also yield this CDR3. The germline gives CDR1 MDHEN, CDR2 SYDVKM. After removal of 9 bases from V and 2 bases from J, the junction contained 2 bases not matched to a gene. This CDR3 spans 13 amino acids. Measured with immunoSEQ multiplex PCR; TCRdb has only the in-frame clones, and not every one. The table has 240,000 or so clones, about 82% seen once. These data belong to a study of blood T cell repertoires in COVID-19. The TCR sequence derives from an elderly man with acute or convalescent COVID-19. The J gene is TRBJ1-5, the V gene TRBV28, with 9 bases aligning to TRBD1. What was sequenced was peripheral blood. The CDR3 DNA sequence: TGTGCCAGTAGGACAGGGGGCAATCAGCCCCAGCATTTT. It is translated as CASRTGGNQPQHF.